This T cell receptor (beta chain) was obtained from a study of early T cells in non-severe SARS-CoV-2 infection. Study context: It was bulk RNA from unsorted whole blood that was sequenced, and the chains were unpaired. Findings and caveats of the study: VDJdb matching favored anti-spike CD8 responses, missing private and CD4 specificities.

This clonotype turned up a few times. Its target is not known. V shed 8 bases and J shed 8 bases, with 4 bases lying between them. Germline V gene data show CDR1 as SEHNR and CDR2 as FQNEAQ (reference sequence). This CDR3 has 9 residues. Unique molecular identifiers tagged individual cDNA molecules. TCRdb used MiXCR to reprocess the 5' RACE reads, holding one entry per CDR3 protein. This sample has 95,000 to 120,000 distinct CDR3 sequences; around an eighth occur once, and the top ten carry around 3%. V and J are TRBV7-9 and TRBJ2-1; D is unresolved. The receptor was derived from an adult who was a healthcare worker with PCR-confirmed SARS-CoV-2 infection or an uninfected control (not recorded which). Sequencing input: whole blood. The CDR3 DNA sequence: TGTGCCAGCCCAGATGAGCAGTTCTTC. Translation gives CASPDEQFF.